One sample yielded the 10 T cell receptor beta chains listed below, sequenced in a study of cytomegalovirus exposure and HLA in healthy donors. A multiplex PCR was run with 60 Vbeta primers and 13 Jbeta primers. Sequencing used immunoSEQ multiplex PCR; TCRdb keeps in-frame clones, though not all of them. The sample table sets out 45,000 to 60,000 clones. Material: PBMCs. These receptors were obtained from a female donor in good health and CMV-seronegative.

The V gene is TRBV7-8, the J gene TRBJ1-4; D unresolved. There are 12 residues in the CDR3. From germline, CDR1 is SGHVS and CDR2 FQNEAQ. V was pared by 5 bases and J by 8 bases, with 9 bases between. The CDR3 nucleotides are TGTGCCAGCAGCCGTGCGTCGGAAAAACTGTTTTTT. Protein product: CASSRASEKLFF.

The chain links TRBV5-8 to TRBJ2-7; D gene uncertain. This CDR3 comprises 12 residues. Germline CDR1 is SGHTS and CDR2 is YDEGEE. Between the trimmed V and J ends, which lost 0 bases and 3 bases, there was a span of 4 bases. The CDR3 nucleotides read TGTGCCAGCAGCTTGGGACACTACGAGCAGTACTTC. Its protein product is CASSLGHYEQYF.

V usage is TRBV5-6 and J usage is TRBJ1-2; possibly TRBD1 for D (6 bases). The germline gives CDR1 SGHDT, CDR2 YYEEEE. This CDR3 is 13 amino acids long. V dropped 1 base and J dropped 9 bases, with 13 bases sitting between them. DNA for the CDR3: TGTGCCAGCAGCTTGAGCCAGGGGCGAAGCTACACCTTC. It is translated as CASSLSQGRSYTF.

CDR3 sequence: CASRTSELYEQYF. CDR3 sequence (DNA): TGCGCCAGCAGGACTAGCGAGCTCTACGAGCAGTACTTC. V usage is TRBV5-1 and J usage is TRBJ2-7; 8 bases line up with TRBD2. Germline CDR1 is SGHRS and CDR2 is YFSETQ. This CDR3 is built from 13 residues. J was trimmed by 3 bases and V by 5 bases; bases with no gene match: 4. Full variable domain (missing parts from reference TRBV5-1 and TRBJ2-7): KAGVTQTPRYLIKTRGQQVTLSCSPISGHRSVSWYQQTPGQGLQFLFEYFSETQRNKGNFPGRFSGRQFSNSRSEMNVSTLELGDSALYLCASRTSELYEQYFGPGTRLTVT.

The CDR3 region has the DNA TGCAGCGTTGATCCGTCCAGGGGTACTGAAGCTTTCTTT. Its protein is CSVDPSRGTEAFF. The V call is TRBV29-1, the J call TRBJ1-1; D is possibly TRBD1 (6 bases). This CDR3 is 13 amino acids long. CDR1 SQVTM and CDR2 ANQGSEA come from the germline V gene. V lost 3 bases to trimming and J lost 5 bases, with 13 bases between them.

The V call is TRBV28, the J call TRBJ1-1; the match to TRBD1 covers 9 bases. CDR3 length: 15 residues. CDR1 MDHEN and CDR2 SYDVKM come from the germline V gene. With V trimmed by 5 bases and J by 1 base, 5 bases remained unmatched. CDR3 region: CASSIGQGRNTEAFF. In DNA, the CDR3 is TGTGCCAGCAGTATAGGACAGGGGAGGAACACTGAAGCTTTCTTT.

The CDR3 protein is CASSSTGQSRNTIYF. The CDR3 coding sequence is TGTGCCAGCAGCTCAACTGGACAGAGTAGAAACACCATATATTTT. The chain employs TRBV5-6 and TRBJ1-3; weak D call: TRBD1 (6 bases). Germline assignment: CDR1 SGHDT and CDR2 YYEEEE. This CDR3 has 15 residues. V lost 3 bases and J 5 bases, leaving 15 bases between the germline ends.

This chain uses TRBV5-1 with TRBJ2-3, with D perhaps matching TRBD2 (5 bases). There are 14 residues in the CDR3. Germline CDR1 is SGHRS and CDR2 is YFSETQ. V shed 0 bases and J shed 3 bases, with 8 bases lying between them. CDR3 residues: CASSLEGRTDTQYF. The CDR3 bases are TGCGCCAGCAGCTTGGAAGGGAGAACAGATACGCAGTATTTT.

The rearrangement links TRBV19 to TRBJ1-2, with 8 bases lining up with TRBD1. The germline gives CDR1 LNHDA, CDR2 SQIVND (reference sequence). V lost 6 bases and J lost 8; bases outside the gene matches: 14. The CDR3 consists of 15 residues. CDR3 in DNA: TGTGCCAGTAGCAGAGTGGGCAGGGGGCGCGAGGGCTACACCTTC. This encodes CASSRVGRGREGYTF.

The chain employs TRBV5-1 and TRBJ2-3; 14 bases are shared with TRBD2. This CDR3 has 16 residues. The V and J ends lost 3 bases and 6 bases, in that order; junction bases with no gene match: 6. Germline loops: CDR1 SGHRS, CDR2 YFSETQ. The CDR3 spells CASSSGLAGVVDTQYF. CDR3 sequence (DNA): TGCGCCAGCAGCTCGGGACTAGCGGGGGTGGTGGATACGCAGTATTTT.